This TCR beta chain came from a study of blood T cell repertoires in COVID-19. V lost 0 bases, J lost 2 bases, and 8 bases stayed unmatched. The CDR3 covers 17 residues. Germline lookup yields CDR1 SGHRS and CDR2 YFSETQ. The table came from immunoSEQ multiplex PCR; TCRdb's copy has only in-frame clones and leaves some out. The repertoire holds hundreds of thousands of clones, with 88% as singletons. This clone was picked up a small number of times. This TCR was recovered from a man older than 75 with acute or convalescent COVID-19. The specimen was peripheral blood. The J gene is TRBJ2-5, the V gene TRBV5-1; TRBD2 matches at 9 bases. The CDR3 loop reads CASSLVPSGIRQETQYF. CDR3 nucleotides: TGCGCCAGCAGCTTGGTCCCTAGCGGGATTCGGCAAGAGACCCAGTACTTC.